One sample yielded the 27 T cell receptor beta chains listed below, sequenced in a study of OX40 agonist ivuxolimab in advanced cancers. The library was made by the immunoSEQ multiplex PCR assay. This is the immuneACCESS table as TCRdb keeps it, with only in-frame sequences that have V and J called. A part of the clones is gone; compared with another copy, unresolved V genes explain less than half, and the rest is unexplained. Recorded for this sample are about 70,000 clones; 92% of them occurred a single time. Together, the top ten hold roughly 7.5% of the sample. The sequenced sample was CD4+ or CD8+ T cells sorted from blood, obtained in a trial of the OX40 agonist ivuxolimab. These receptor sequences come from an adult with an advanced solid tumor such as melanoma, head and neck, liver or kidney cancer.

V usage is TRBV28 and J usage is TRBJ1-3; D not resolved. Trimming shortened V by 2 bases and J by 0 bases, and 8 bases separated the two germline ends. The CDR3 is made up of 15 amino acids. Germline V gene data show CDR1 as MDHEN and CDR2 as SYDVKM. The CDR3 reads CASSLRSLSGNTIYF. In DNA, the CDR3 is TGTGCCAGCAGTTTACGTTCCCTCTCTGGAAACACCATATATTTT.

The CDR3 DNA follows: TGTGCCAGCATTCTATCCTCGGTGACAGATACGCAGTATTTT. Protein product: CASILSSVTDTQYF. The chain links TRBV6-1 to TRBJ2-3, with unresolved D. The ends were cut back, 7 bases at V and 3 bases at J, with 14 bases in the middle. Looked up from germline, CDR1 is MNHNS and CDR2 is SASEGT. This CDR3 is 14 amino acids long.

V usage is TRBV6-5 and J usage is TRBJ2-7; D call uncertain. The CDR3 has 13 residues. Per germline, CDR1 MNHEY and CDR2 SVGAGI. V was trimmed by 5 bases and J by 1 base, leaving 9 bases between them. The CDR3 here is CASSPFRSYEQYF. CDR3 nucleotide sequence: TGTGCCAGCAGTCCCTTTAGATCCTACGAGCAGTACTTC.

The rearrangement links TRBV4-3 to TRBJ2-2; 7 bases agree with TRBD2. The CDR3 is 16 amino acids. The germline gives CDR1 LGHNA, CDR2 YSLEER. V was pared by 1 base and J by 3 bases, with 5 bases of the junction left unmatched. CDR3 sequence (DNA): TGCGCCAGCAGCCAAGGTTCCGGGGGGTACACCGGGGAGCTGTTTTTT. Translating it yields CASSQGSGGYTGELFF.

Here the CDR3 reads CASSLGGLGYGYTF. The CDR3 nucleotides are TGTGCCAGCAGCTTGGGTGGATTGGGCTATGGCTACACCTTC. The chain uses TRBV5-6 and TRBJ1-2; no firm D call. CDR3 length equals 14 residues. The V gene's germline CDR1 is SGHDT and CDR2 YYEEEE. V was cut by 0 bases and J by 4 bases, with 10 bases left in between.

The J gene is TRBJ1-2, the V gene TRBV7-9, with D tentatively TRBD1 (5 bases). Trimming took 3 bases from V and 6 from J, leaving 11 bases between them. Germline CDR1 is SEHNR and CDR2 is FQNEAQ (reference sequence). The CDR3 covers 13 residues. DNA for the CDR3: TGTGCCAGCAGCTTGGGCAGGGACCATGGCTACACCTTC. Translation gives CASSLGRDHGYTF.

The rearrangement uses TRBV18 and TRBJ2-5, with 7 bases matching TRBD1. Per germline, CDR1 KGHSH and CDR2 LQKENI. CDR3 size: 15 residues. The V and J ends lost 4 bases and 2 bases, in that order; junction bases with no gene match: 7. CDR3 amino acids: CASSLYRGGQETQYF. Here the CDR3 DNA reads TGTGCCAGCTCACTATACAGGGGCGGACAAGAGACCCAGTACTTC.

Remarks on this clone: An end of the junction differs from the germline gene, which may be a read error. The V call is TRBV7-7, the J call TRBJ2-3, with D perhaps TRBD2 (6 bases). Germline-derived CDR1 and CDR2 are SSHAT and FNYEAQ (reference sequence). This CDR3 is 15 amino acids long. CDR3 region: CASRATLALTDTQYF. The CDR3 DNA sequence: TGTGCTAGCAGAGCTACCCTAGCGCTTACAGATACGCAGTATTTT.

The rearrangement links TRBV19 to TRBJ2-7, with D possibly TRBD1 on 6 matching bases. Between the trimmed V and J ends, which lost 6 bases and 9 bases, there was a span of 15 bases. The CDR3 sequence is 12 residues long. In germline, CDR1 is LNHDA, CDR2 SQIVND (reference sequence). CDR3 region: CASSQYRDAQYF. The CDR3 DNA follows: TGTGCCAGTAGCCAATACAGGGACGCGCAGTACTTC.

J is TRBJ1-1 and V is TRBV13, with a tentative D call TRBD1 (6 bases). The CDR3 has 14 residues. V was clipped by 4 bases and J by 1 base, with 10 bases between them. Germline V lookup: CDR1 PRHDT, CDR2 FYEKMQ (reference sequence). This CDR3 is CASSYGQPNTEAFF. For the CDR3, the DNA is TGTGCCAGCAGCTACGGACAGCCGAACACTGAAGCTTTCTTT.

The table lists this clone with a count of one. CDR3 protein: CAISEFWTGPSNEMNTEAFF. The CDR3 DNA reads as TGTGCCATCAGTGAGTTCTGGACGGGACCTTCGAACGAGATGAACACTGAAGCTTTCTTT. The V call is TRBV10-3, the J call TRBJ1-1; D might be TRBD1 (5 bases). Germline values: CDR1 ENHRY, CDR2 SYGVKD. The CDR3 loop spans 20 amino acids. V was clipped by 1 base and J by 0 bases, with 24 bases between them.

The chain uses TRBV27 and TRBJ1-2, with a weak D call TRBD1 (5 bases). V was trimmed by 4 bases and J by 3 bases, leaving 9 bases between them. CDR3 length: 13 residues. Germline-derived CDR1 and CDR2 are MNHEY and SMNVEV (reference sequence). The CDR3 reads CASSSGTDYGYTF. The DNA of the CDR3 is TGTGCCAGCAGTTCGGGGACGGACTATGGCTACACCTTC.

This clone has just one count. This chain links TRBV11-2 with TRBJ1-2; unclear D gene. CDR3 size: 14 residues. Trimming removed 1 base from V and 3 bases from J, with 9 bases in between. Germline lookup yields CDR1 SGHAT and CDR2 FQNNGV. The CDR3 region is CASSLGRGDYGYTF. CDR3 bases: TGTGCCAGCAGCTTAGGTCGAGGTGACTATGGCTACACCTTC.

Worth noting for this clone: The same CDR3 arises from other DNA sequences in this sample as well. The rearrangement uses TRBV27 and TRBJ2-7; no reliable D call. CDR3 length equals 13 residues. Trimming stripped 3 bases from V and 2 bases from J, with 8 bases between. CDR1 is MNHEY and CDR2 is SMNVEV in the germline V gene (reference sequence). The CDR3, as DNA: TGTGCCAGCAGTTTTGGCGGAACCTACGAGCAGTACTTC. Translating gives CASSFGGTYEQYF.

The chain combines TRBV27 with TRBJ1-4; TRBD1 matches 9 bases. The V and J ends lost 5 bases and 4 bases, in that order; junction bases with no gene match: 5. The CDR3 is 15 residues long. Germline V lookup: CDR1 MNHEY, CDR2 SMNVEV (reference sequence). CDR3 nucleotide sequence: TGTGCCAGCAGTCCAGCGACAGGGGGTAATGAAAAACTGTTTTTT. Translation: CASSPATGGNEKLFF.

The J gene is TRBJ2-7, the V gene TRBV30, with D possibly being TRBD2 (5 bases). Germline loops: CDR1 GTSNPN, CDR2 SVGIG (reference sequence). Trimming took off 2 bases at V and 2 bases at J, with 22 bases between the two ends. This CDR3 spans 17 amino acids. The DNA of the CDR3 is TGTGCCTGGAGTTTCCCGGCCCTCGGGGTCCCAACCTACGAGCAGTACTTC. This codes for CAWSFPALGVPTYEQYF.

The CDR3 coding sequence is TGTGCCAGCAGTGAAACCGGGGAGAACACTGAAGCTTTCTTT. Protein sequence: CASSETGENTEAFF. This rearrangement joins TRBV2 to TRBJ1-1; no clear D. The CDR3 totals 14 residues. Trimming stripped 2 bases from V and 1 base from J, with 8 bases between. Germline V gives CDR1 SNHLY, CDR2 FYNNEI. Together with reference TRBV2 and TRBJ1-1, the CDR3 gives the full variable domain: EPEVTQTPSHQVTQMGQEVILRCVPISNHLYFYWYRQILGQKVEFLVSFYNNEISEKSEIFDDQFSVERPDGSNFTLKIRSTKLEDSAMYFCASSETGENTEAFFGQGTRLTVV.

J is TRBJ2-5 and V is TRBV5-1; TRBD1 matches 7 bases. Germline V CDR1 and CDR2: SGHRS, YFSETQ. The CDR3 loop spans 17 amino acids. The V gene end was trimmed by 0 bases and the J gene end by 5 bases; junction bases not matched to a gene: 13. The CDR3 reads CASSLVGQGVAIETQYF. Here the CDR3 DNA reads TGCGCCAGCAGCTTGGTGGGTCAGGGGGTCGCGATTGAGACCCAGTACTTC. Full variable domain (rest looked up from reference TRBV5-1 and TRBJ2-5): KAGVTQTPRYLIKTRGQQVTLSCSPISGHRSVSWYQQTPGQGLQFLFEYFSETQRNKGNFPGRFSGRQFSNSRSEMNVSTLELGDSALYLCASSLVGQGVAIETQYFGPGTRLLVL.

Here the CDR3 reads CASSMERGRTDTQYF. As DNA, the CDR3 is TGTGCCAGTAGTATGGAGCGGGGGCGCACAGATACGCAGTATTTT. The chain uses TRBV19 and TRBJ2-3; 8 nucleotides align to TRBD2. V lost 3 bases and J lost 1; bases outside the gene matches: 3. CDR3 length equals 15 residues. Germline CDR1 and CDR2: LNHDA and SQIVND (reference sequence).

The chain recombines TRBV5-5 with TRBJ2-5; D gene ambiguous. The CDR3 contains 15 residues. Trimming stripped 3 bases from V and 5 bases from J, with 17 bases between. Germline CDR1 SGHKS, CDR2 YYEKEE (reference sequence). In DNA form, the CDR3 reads TGTGCCAGCAGCTGGAAGGGATGGGCCCCCGAGACCCAGTACTTC. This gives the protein CASSWKGWAPETQYF.

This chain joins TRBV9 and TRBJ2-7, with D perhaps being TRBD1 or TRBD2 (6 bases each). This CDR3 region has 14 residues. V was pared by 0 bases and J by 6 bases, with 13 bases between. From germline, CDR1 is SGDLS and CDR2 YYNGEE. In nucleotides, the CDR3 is TGTGCCAGCAGCGTAGGTGAAGGGGGGTTCGAGCAGTACTTC. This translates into CASSVGEGGFEQYF. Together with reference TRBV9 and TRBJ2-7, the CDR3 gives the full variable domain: DSGVTQTPKHLITATGQRVTLRCSPRSGDLSVYWYQQSLDQGLQFLIQYYNGEERAKGNILERFSAQQFPDLHSELNLSSLELGDSALYFCASSVGEGGFEQYFGPGTRLTVT.

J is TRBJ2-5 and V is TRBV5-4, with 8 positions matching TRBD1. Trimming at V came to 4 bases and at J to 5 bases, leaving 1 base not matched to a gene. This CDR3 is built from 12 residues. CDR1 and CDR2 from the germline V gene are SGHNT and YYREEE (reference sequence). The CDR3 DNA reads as TGTGCCAGCAGCCCAGGGGGCGAGACCCAGTACTTC. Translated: CASSPGGETQYF. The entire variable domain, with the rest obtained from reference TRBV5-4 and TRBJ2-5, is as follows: ETGVTQSPTHLIKTRGQQVTLRCSSQSGHNTVSWYQQALGQGPQFIFQYYREEENGRGNFPPRFSGLQFPNYSSELNVNALELDDSALYLCASSPGGETQYFGPGTRLLVL.

DNA of the CDR3: TGTGCCAGCAGCTTAGGAGGAACCGTCTACAATGAGCAGTTCTTC. Translation gives CASSLGGTVYNEQFF. V and J are TRBV7-8 and TRBJ2-1; D gene ambiguous. Deletions cut 1 base from V and 3 bases from J, with 10 bases between. The germline CDR1 and CDR2 sequences are SGHVS and FQNEAQ. The CDR3 contains 15 residues.

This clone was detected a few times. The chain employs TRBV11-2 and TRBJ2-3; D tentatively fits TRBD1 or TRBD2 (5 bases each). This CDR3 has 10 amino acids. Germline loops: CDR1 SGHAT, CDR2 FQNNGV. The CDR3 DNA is TGTGCTGAGGGGACAGATACGCAGTATTTT. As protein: CAEGTDTQYF.

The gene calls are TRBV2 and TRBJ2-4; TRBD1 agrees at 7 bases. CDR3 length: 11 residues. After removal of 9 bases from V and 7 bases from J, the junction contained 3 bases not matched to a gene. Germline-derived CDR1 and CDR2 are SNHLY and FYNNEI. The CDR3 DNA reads TGTGCCAGTACGACAGGGAACATTCAGTACTTC. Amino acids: CASTTGNIQYF.

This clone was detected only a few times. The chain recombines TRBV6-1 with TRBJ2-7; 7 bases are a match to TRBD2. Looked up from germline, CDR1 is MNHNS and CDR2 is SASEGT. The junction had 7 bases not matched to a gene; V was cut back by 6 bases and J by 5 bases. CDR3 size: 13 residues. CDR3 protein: CASSGLAVNEQYF. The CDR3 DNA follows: TGTGCCAGCAGCGGCCTAGCGGTAAACGAGCAGTACTTC.

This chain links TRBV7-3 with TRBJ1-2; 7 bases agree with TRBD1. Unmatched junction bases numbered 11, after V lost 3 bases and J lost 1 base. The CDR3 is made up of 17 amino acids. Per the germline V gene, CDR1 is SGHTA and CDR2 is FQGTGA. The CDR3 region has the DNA TGTGCCAGCAGCTTCACGCCGATCGGACAGGTTAACTATGGCTACACCTTC. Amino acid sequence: CASSFTPIGQVNYGYTF.